Sequencing of this TCR beta chain was carried out in a study of T-cell reconstitution after alpha-beta-depleted transplantation in children. Findings and limits, study-wide: Alpha-beta T cells about two months after transplant reportedly derived from several hundred expanded graft clones. It was newly produced T cells that mostly accounted for T-cell counts and diversity one year after transplant.

Unique molecular identifiers were used in preparing the TCRbeta library. MiXCR was run by TCRdb on the PCR reads, yielding one entry per CDR3 protein. The sample yields about 830,000 distinct CDR3 sequences, approximately 15% seen once. Remarks on this clonotype: Its antigen is undetermined.

The receptor was isolated from a male patient younger than 18 who had a stem cell transplant for acute lymphoblastic leukemia, so the T cells may come from the graft donor. This sample comprised PBMCs, mostly from graft donor cells, obtained 360 days after TCRalphabeta/CD19-depleted stem cell transplant.

CDR3 nucleotide sequence: TGCGCCAGCAGCCAATGGGGGTATGAGCAGTTCTTC. Translated, it gives CASSQWGYEQFF. The rearrangement links TRBV4-1 to TRBJ2-1, with D perhaps being TRBD1 or TRBD2 (5 bases each). The V gene's germline CDR1 is MGHRA and CDR2 YSYEKL. This CDR3 region has 12 residues. V was trimmed by 2 bases and J by 8 bases, leaving 7 bases between them.